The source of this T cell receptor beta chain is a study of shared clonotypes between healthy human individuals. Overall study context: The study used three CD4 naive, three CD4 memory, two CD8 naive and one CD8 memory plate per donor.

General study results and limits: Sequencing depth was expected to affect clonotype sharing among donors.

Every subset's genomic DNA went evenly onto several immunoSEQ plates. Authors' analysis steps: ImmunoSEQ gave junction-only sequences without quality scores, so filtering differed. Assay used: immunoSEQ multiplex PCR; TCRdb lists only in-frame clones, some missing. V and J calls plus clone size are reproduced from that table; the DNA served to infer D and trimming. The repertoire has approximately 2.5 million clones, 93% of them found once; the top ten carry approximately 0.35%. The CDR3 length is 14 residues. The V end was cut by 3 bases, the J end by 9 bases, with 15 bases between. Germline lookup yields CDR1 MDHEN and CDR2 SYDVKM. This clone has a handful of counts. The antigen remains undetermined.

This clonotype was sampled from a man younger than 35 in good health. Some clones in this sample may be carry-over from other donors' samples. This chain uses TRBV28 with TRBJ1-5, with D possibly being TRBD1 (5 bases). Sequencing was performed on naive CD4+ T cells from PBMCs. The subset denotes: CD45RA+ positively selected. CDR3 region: CASSLLRDERPQHF. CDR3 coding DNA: TGTGCCAGCAGTTTGTTGAGGGACGAGCGGCCCCAGCATTTT.